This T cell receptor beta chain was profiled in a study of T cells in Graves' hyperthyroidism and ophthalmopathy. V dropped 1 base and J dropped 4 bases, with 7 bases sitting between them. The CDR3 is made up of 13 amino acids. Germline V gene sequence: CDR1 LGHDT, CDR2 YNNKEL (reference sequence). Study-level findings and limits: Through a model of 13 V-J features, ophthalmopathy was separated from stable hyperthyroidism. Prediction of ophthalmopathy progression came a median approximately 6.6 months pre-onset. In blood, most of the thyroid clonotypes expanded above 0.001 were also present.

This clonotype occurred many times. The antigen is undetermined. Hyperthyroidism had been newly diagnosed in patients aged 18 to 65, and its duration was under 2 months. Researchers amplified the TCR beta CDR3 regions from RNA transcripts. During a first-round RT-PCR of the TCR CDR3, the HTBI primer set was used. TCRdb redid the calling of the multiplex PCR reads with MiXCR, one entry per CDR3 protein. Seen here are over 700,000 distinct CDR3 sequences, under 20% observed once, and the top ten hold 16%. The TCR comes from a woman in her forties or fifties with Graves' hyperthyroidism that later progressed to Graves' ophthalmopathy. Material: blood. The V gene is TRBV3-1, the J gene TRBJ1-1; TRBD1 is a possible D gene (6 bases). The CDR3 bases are TGTGCCAGCAGCCAAGGGACAGCCACTGAAGCTTTCTTT. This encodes CASSQGTATEAFF.